This T cell receptor beta chain was obtained from a study of cytomegalovirus exposure and HLA in healthy donors. Whole-study context: Out of 398 genotyped donors, 81% belonged to the Caucasian-associated ancestry cluster. General observations from the study: At a 0.05 false discovery rate, a later analysis found about 17,000 TCR beta sequences to be associated with HLA alleles. A missense DCLRE1C variant was associated with V- and J-gene trimming of TCR beta chains in a later analysis, and an independent cohort replicated the association.

Note on this clone: Its target is not known. The conserved phenylalanine or tryptophan is not found at the CDR3 terminus, so this likely reflects a read error.

V lost 0 bases to trimming and J lost 7 bases, with 14 bases between them. The CDR3 is 14 amino acids. From germline, CDR1 is SGHRS and CDR2 YFSETQ. The PCR used 60 Vbeta and 13 Jbeta primers. The data were produced by immunoSEQ multiplex PCR, yet TCRdb's version contains in-frame clones alone and is incomplete. The table gives 200,000 to 250,000 clones; the top ten clones make up about 0.9% of it. Material for sequencing was PBMCs. The genes are TRBV5-1 and TRBJ2-7; the D gene could be TRBD1 or TRBD2 (5 bases each). The TCR comes from a woman in her twenties or thirties in good health and CMV-seropositive. CDR3 sequence reads: CASSLVSGSGEQYS. The CDR3 DNA sequence: TGCGCCAGCAGCTTGGTTTCAGGGTCGGGAGAGCAGTACTCC.